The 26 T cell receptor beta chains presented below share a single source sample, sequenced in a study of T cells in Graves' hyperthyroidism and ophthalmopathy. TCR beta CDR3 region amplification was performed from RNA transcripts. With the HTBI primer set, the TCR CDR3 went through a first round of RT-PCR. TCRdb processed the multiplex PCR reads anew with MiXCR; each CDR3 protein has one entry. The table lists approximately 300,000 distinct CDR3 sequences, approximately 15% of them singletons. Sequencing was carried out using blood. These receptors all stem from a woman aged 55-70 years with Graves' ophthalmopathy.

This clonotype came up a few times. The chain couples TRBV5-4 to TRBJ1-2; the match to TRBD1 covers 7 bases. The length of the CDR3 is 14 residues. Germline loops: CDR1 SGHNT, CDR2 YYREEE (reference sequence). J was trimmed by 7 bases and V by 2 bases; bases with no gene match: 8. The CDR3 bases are TGTGCCAGCAGCTTATGGCAGGGGGATCGTGGCTACACCTTC. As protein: CASSLWQGDRGYTF. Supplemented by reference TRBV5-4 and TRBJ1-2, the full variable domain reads ETGVTQSPTHLIKTRGQQVTLRCSSQSGHNTVSWYQQALGQGPQFIFQYYREEENGRGNFPPRFSGLQFPNYSSELNVNALELDDSALYLCASSLWQGDRGYTFGSGTRLTVV.

DNA of the CDR3: TGTGCCAGCAGCTCCGGACTAGCGGGGGCCCAGAATGAGCAGTTCTTC. Protein: CASSSGLAGAQNEQFF. The chain recombines TRBV4-2 with TRBJ2-1; 13 bases map to TRBD2. This CDR3 spans 16 amino acids. Germline loops: CDR1 LGHNA, CDR2 YNFKEQ. Trimming cost V 5 bases and J 7 bases; bases outside gene matches: 8.

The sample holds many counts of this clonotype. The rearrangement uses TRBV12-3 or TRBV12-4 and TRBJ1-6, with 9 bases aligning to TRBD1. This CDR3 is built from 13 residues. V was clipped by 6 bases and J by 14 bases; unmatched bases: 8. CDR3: CASSTGTGRTLHF. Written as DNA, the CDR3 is TGTGCCAGCAGCACCGGGACAGGGCGTACCCTCCACTTT.

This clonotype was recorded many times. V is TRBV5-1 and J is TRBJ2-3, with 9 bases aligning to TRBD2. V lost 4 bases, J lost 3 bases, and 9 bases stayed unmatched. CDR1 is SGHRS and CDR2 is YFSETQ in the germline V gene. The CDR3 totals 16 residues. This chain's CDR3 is CASSPAAGGPTDTQYF. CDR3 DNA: TGCGCCAGCAGCCCTGCGGCGGGAGGGCCGACAGATACGCAGTATTTT.

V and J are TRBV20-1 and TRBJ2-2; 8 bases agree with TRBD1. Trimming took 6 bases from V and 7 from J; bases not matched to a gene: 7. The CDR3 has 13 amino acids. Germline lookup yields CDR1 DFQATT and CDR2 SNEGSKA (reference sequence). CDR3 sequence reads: CSARTGQVGELFF. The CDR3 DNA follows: TGCAGTGCCAGGACAGGGCAGGTCGGGGAGCTGTTTTTT.

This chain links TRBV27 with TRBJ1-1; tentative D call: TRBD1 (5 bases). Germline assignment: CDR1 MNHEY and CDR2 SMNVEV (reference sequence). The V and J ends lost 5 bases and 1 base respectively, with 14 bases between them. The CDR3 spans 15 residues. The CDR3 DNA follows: TGTGCCAGCAGTATCTCGGGACTCCGGAACACTGAAGCTTTCTTT. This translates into CASSISGLRNTEAFF.

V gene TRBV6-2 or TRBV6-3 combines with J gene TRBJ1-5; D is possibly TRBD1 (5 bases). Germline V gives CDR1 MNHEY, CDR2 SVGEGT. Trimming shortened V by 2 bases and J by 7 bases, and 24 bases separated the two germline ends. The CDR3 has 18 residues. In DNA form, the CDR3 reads TGTGCCAGCAGTTACCCCAGATGGGGGAACCTACCCAAACAGCCCCAGCATTTT. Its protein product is CASSYPRWGNLPKQPQHF.

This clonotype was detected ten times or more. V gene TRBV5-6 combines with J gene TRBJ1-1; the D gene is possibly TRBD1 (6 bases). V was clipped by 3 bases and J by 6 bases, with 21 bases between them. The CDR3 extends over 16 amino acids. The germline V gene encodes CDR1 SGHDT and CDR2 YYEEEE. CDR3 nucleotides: TGTGCCAGCAGCTGGCCTTCACAGGGAATCAGAGCTGAAGCTTTCTTT. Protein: CASSWPSQGIRAEAFF.

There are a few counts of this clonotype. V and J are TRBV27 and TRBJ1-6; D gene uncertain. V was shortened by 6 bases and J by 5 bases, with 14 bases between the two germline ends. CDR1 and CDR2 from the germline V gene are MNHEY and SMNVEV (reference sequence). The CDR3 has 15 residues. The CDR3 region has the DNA TGTGCCAGCAGGTCCCTTACCCTAGATAATTCACCCCTCCACTTT. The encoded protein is CASRSLTLDNSPLHF.

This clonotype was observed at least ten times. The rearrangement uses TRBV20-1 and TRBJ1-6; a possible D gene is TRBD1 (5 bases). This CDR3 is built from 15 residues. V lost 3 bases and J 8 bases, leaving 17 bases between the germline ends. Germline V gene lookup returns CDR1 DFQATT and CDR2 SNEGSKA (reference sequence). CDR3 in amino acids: CSASRDGQGYSPLHF. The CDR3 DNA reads TGCAGTGCTAGCCGGGACGGTCAAGGGTATTCACCCCTCCACTTT.

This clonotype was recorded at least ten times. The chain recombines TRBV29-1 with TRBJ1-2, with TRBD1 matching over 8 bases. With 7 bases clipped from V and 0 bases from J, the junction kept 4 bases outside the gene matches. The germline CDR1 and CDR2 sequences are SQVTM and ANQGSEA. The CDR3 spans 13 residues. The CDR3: CSATTGANYGYTF. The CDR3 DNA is TGCAGCGCTACGACAGGGGCTAACTATGGCTACACCTTC.

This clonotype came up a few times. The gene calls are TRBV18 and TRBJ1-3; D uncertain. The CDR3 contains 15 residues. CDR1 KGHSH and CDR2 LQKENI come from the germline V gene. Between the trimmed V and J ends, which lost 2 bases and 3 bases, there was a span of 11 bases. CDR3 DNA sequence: TGTGCCAGCTCACCAGGCCAAGGATTTGGAAACACCATATATTTT. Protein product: CASSPGQGFGNTIYF.

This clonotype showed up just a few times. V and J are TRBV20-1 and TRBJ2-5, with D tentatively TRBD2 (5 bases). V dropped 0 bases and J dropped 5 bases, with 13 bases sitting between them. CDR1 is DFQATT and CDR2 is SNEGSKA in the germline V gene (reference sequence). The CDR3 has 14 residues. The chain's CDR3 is CSARDRSGRETQYF. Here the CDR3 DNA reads TGCAGTGCTAGAGATCGGAGCGGCCGGGAGACCCAGTACTTC.

CDR3 region: CASSFQSLGEKLFF. The CDR3 region has the DNA TGTGCCAGCAGTTTTCAGAGTCTAGGGGAAAAACTGTTTTTT. The chain has TRBV28 and TRBJ1-4; D ambiguous. Germline V gene sequence: CDR1 MDHEN, CDR2 SYDVKM. Trimming pared 3 bases from V and 8 bases from J, leaving 13 bases between. This CDR3 is 14 amino acids long.

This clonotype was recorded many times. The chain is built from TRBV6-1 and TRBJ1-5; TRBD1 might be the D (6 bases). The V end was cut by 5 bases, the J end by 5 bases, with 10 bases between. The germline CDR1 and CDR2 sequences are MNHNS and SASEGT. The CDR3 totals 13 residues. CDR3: CASSRQGYQPQHF. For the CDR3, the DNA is TGTGCCAGCAGTCGTCAGGGGTATCAGCCCCAGCATTTT.

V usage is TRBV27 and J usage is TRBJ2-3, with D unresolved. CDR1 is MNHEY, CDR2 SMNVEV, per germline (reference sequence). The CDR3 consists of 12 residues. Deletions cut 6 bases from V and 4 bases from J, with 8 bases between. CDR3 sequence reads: CASRGYADTQYF. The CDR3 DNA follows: TGTGCCAGCAGAGGATATGCAGATACGCAGTATTTT.

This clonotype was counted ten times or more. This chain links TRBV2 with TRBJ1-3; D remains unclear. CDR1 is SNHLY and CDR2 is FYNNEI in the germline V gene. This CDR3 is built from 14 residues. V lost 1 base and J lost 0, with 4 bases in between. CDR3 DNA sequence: TGTGCCAGCAGTGAAGGGGCCTCTGGAAACACCATATATTTT. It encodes CASSEGASGNTIYF.

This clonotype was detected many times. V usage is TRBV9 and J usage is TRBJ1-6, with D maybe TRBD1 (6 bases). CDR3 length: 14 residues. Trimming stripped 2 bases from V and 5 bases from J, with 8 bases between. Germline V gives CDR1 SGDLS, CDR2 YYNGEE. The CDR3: CASSVYRDNSPLHF. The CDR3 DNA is TGTGCCAGCAGCGTCTACAGGGATAATTCACCCCTCCACTTT. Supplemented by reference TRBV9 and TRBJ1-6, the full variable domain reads DSGVTQTPKHLITATGQRVTLRCSPRSGDLSVYWYQQSLDQGLQFLIQYYNGEERAKGNILERFSAQQFPDLHSELNLSSLELGDSALYFCASSVYRDNSPLHFGNGTRLTVT.

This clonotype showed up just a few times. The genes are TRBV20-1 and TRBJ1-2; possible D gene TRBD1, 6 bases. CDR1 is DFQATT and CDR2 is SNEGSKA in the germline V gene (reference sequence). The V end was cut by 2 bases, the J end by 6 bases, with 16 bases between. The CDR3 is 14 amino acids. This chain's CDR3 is CSARIWGGANGYTF. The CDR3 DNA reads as TGCAGTGCTAGAATCTGGGGGGGCGCGAATGGCTACACCTTC.

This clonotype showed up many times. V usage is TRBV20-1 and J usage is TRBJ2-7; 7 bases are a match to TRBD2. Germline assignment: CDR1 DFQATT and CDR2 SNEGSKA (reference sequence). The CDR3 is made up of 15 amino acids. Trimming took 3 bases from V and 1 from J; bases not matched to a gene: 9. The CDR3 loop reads CSARGGFGSSYEQYF. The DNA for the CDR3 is TGCAGTGCTAGGGGGGGGTTCGGGTCATCCTACGAGCAGTACTTC.

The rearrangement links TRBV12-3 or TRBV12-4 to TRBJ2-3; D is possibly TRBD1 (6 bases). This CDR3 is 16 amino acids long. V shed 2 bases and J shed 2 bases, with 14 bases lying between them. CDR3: CASSLRGRGFTDTQYF. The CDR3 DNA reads TGTGCCAGCAGTTTACGAGGCAGGGGATTCACAGATACGCAGTATTTT.

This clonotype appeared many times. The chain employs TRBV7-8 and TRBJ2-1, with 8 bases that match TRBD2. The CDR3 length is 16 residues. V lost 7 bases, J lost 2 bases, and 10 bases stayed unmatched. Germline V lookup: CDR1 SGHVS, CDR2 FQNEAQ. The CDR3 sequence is CASITSGGGTYNEQFF. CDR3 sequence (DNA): TGTGCCAGCATTACCAGCGGGGGCGGCACCTACAATGAGCAGTTCTTC.

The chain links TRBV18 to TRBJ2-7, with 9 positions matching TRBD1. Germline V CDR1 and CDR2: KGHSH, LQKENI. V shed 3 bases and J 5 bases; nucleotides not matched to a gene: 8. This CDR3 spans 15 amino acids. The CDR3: CASSPPGQGKNEQYF. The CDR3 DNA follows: TGTGCCAGCTCACCTCCGGGACAGGGCAAGAACGAGCAGTACTTC.

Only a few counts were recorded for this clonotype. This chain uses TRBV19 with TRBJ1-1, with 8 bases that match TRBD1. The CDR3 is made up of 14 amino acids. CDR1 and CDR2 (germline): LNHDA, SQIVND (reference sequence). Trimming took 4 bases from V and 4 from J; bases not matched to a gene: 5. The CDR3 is CASSSRQGTTEAFF. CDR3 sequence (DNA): TGTGCCAGTAGTAGCCGACAGGGGACCACTGAAGCTTTCTTT.

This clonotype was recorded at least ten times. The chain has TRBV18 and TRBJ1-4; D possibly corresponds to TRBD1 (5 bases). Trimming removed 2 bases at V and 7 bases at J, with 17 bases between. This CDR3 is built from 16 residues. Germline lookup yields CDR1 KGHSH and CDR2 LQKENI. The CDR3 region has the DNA TGTGCCAGCTCACCATTCGACCAGGGAGGAACTGAAAAACTGTTTTTT. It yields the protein CASSPFDQGGTEKLFF.

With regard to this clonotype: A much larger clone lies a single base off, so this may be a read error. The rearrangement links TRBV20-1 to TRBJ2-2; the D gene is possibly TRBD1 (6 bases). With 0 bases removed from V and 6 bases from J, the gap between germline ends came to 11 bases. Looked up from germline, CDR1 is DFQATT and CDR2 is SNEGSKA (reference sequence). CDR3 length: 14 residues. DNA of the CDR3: TGCAGTGCTAGAGAGGGGACAAGGGCCGGGGAGCTGTTTTTT. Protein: CSAREGTRAGELFF.